The sequence of this T cell receptor (beta chain) was determined in a study of cytomegalovirus exposure and HLA in healthy donors. Findings of the study overall: Three chains tied to CMV proved CMV antigen-specific in vitro. Subsequent analysis of the 120 or so validation repertoires found a tendency for first-cohort TCR clusters to co-occur. The study designated 164 TCR beta chains cytomegalovirus-associated.

On this clone itself: As yet, its antigen is unknown.

TCRdb keeps only in-frame clones here, not all; method: immunoSEQ multiplex PCR. The table has hundreds of thousands of clones, about 90% seen once; the top ten hold 12%. Germline CDR1 SEHNR, CDR2 FQNEAQ (reference sequence). The ends lost 3 bases at V and 5 bases at J; junction bases unmatched: 3. The CDR3 is made up of 14 amino acids. The TCR comes from a man aged 18-30 years in good health and CMV-seropositive. The V and J genes are TRBV7-9 and TRBJ2-7; TRBD2 matches at 11 bases. The sequencing sample was made of PBMCs. Here the CDR3 DNA reads TGTGCCAGCAGCTTTACTAGCGGGAGTAACGAGCAGTACTTC. This gives the protein CASSFTSGSNEQYF.